These 30 T cell receptor beta chains originate from one sample sequenced in a study of cytomegalovirus exposure and HLA in healthy donors. The PCR had 60 Vbeta and 13 Jbeta primers. The data were produced by immunoSEQ multiplex PCR, yet TCRdb's version contains in-frame clones alone and is incomplete. The sample lists about 150,000 clones, less than 10% occurring once. Source material: PBMCs. These receptors all come from a male donor in good health and CMV-seronegative.

This clone appeared a few times. V gene TRBV7-7 combines with J gene TRBJ2-7, with D perhaps TRBD2 (6 bases). Germline CDR1 SSHAT, CDR2 FNYEAQ (reference sequence). The CDR3 has 14 amino acids. Trimming shortened V by 5 bases and J by 2 bases, and 13 bases separated the two germline ends. This CDR3 is CASSGLAPTYEQYF. CDR3 bases: TGTGCCAGCAGCGGGCTAGCGCCTACCTACGAGCAGTACTTC.

A few counts support this clone. The chain joins TRBV19 to TRBJ1-3; perhaps TRBD1 as D (6 bases). This CDR3 contains 15 residues. Germline CDR1 reads LNHDA; CDR2 reads SQIVND (reference sequence). The V end lost 1 base, the J end lost 0 bases, and 7 bases lay between the germline ends. The CDR3 region is CASSIARGSGNTIYF. DNA of the CDR3: TGTGCCAGTAGTATAGCCAGGGGCTCTGGAAACACCATATATTTT.

The chain couples TRBV4-3 to TRBJ2-1; D possibly corresponds to TRBD2 (6 bases). V was trimmed by 3 bases and J by 0 bases, leaving 12 bases between them. The CDR3 totals 16 residues. Germline V lookup: CDR1 LGHNA, CDR2 YSLEER. In DNA, the CDR3 is TGCGCCAGCAGCCAGGGGACTGCCGGCTCCTACAATGAGCAGTTCTTC. This sequence encodes CASSQGTAGSYNEQFF.

The chain uses TRBV5-6 and TRBJ1-1; unclear D gene. The length of the CDR3 is 14 residues. V lost 4 bases, J lost 1 base, and 11 bases lay in between. The germline V gene has CDR1 SGHDT and CDR2 YYEEEE. The CDR3 protein is CASSPPPGNTEAFF. In DNA, the CDR3 is TGTGCCAGCAGCCCTCCCCCCGGGAACACTGAAGCTTTCTTT.

This chain links TRBV5-4 with TRBJ1-2; the D is unclear. Germline V gives CDR1 SGHNT, CDR2 YYREEE (reference sequence). The ends were cut back, 2 bases at V and 10 bases at J, with 18 bases in the middle. The CDR3 sequence is 14 residues long. The CDR3 coding sequence is TGTGCCAGCAGCTTACAGATCTCCACTGATGACTACACCTTC. It codes for CASSLQISTDDYTF.

This clone was found a few times. The chain links TRBV7-2 to TRBJ2-5, with 8 bases lining up with TRBD2. Germline loops: CDR1 SGHTA, CDR2 FQGNSA. V shed 1 base and J 6 bases; nucleotides not matched to a gene: 10. The CDR3 is 16 residues long. CDR3 nucleotides: TGTGCCAGCAGCTTAGGGGCAGCGGGGGCTCGTCAGACCCAGTACTTC. It specifies CASSLGAAGARQTQYF. Supplemented by reference TRBV7-2 and TRBJ2-5, the full variable domain reads GAGVSQSPSNKVTEKGKDVELRCDPISGHTALYWYRQSLGQGLEFLIYFQGNSAPDKSGLPSDRFSAERTGGSVSTLTIQRTQQEDSAVYLCASSLGAAGARQTQYFGPGTRLLVL.

This clone has more than one count but fewer than ten. This chain joins TRBV6-1 and TRBJ1-5; TRBD1 is a possible D gene (6 bases). Germline V gene lookup returns CDR1 MNHNS and CDR2 SASEGT. V was trimmed by 4 bases and J by 5 bases, leaving 15 bases between them. The CDR3 extends over 15 amino acids. This CDR3 is CASSGSDRFHQPQHF. The CDR3 nucleotides are TGTGCCAGCAGTGGCTCCGACAGGTTCCATCAGCCCCAGCATTTT.

This chain uses TRBV11-2 with TRBJ1-3; D is perhaps TRBD1 (6 bases). CDR1 SGHAT and CDR2 FQNNGV come from the germline V gene. Trimming removed 8 bases from V and 0 bases from J, with 23 bases in between. This CDR3 has 18 residues. The CDR3 loop is CASRGGNWGQSSGNTIYF. The CDR3 DNA sequence: TGTGCCAGCCGGGGGGGGAACTGGGGACAAAGCTCTGGAAACACCATATATTTT.

The rearrangement joins TRBV19 to TRBJ1-1; D ambiguous. The CDR3 contains 12 residues. Germline CDR1 is LNHDA and CDR2 is SQIVND (reference sequence). Deletions cut 9 bases from V and 0 bases from J, with 8 bases between. This chain's CDR3 is CASRAMNTEAFF. Here the CDR3 DNA reads TGTGCCAGCCGCGCAATGAACACTGAAGCTTTCTTT. The full variable domain, rest sourced from reference TRBV19 and TRBJ1-1, is DGGITQSPKYLFRKEGQNVTLSCEQNLNHDAMYWYRQDPGQGLRLIYYSQIVNDFQKGDIAEGYSVSREKKESFPLTVTSAQKNPTAFYLCASRAMNTEAFFGQGTRLTVV.

This chain uses TRBV7-2 with TRBJ2-3; 9 bases match TRBD2. With V trimmed by 1 base and J by 3 bases, 2 bases remained unmatched. Germline-derived CDR1 and CDR2 are SGHTA and FQGNSA. The CDR3 is 15 residues long. The CDR3 protein is CASSLGAGGTDTQYF. The CDR3 DNA sequence: TGTGCCAGCAGCTTAGGGGCGGGAGGGACAGATACGCAGTATTTT.

The chain combines TRBV5-4 with TRBJ1-1; 7 nucleotides align to TRBD1. The germline gives CDR1 SGHNT, CDR2 YYREEE (reference sequence). The junction had 11 bases not matched to a gene; V was cut back by 4 bases and J by 5 bases. The CDR3 runs 15 residues. The CDR3 sequence: CASSEDRVGRTEAFF. The CDR3 DNA is TGTGCCAGCAGCGAAGACAGGGTGGGACGAACTGAAGCTTTCTTT.

This clone was seen a handful of times. The chain is built from TRBV6-4 and TRBJ2-3; 11 bases map to TRBD1. Looked up from germline, CDR1 is MRHNA and CDR2 is SNTAGT. The ends lost 6 bases at V and 4 bases at J; junction bases unmatched: 6. The CDR3 loop spans 15 amino acids. The CDR3 protein is CASSAGQGAPDTQYF. In nucleotides, the CDR3 is TGTGCCAGCAGCGCCGGACAGGGGGCCCCAGATACGCAGTATTTT.

The chain joins TRBV5-8 to TRBJ1-2, with 8 bases aligning to TRBD1. The ends lost 3 bases at V and 4 bases at J; junction bases unmatched: 2. CDR1 is SGHTS, CDR2 YDEGEE, per germline. The CDR3 contains 13 residues. CDR3 amino acids: CASSSGQGYGYTF. DNA of the CDR3: TGTGCCAGCAGCTCCGGACAGGGCTATGGCTACACCTTC.

The chain combines TRBV7-2 with TRBJ1-6; 10 bases align to TRBD1. The CDR3 totals 14 residues. The trim removed 5 bases at V and 10 bases at J, leaving 5 bases unmatched. Germline CDR1 is SGHTA and CDR2 is FQGNSA. In nucleotides, the CDR3 is TGTGCCAGCAGCCCGACAGGGGGCGGGTCACCCCTCCACTTT. As protein: CASSPTGGGSPLHF.

This sequence joins TRBV6-5 and TRBJ1-6; D possibly corresponds to TRBD1 (6 bases). V was pared by 2 bases and J by 9 bases, with 11 bases between. CDR3 length equals 14 residues. The germline V gene encodes CDR1 MNHEY and CDR2 SVGAGI. The CDR3 nucleotides are TGTGCCAGCAGTTACAGGACAGATCTTTCACCCCTCCACTTT. Amino acid sequence: CASSYRTDLSPLHF.

This rearrangement joins TRBV7-2 to TRBJ1-3, with D perhaps TRBD1 (5 bases). This CDR3 has 16 amino acids. Per the germline V gene, CDR1 is SGHTA and CDR2 is FQGNSA. The V gene lost 3 bases and the J gene lost 0 bases, with 12 bases spanning the gap. The CDR3 loop reads CASSFLGGVSGNTIYF. The CDR3, as DNA: TGTGCCAGCAGCTTCTTGGGGGGGGTCTCTGGAAACACCATATATTTT.

In this sample, this clone turned up a few times. This sequence joins TRBV7-9 and TRBJ1-1; D ambiguous. Germline V gene lookup returns CDR1 SEHNR and CDR2 FQNEAQ (reference sequence). V was trimmed by 0 bases and J by 8 bases, leaving 10 bases between them. The CDR3 is made up of 13 amino acids. The CDR3 loop is CASSLARGKEAFF. CDR3 bases: TGTGCCAGCAGCTTAGCGCGGGGTAAGGAAGCTTTCTTT.

The chain couples TRBV29-1 to TRBJ2-7, with 9 bases aligning to TRBD1. Per germline, CDR1 SQVTM and CDR2 ANQGSEA. The CDR3 sequence is 14 residues long. The V segment lost 6 bases and the J segment 4 bases; nucleotides outside the gene matches: 10. CDR3 sequence reads: CSVPGTGIIYEQYF. CDR3 sequence (DNA): TGCAGCGTACCCGGGACAGGGATAATTTACGAGCAGTACTTC.

The chain employs TRBV7-2 and TRBJ2-2, with 9 bases lining up with TRBD2. Per the germline V gene, CDR1 is SGHTA and CDR2 is FQGNSA. The CDR3 contains 19 residues. V lost 1 base, J lost 2 bases, and 11 bases stayed unmatched. CDR3 region: CASSLGVLAGSYNTGELFF. CDR3 sequence (DNA): TGTGCCAGCAGCTTAGGGGTCCTAGCGGGGAGCTATAACACCGGGGAGCTGTTTTTT.

This clone was observed a handful of times. The chain combines TRBV29-1 with TRBJ2-1; 12 bases are a match to TRBD1. Trimming took 6 bases from V and 12 from J; bases not matched to a gene: 15. The length of the CDR3 is 15 residues. The germline V gene has CDR1 SQVTM and CDR2 ANQGSEA. The chain's CDR3 is CSVLTGTGGLGGQFF. Written as DNA, the CDR3 is TGCAGCGTCCTGACCGGGACAGGGGGCTTAGGGGGGCAGTTCTTC.

Concerning this clone: A junction end diverges from the germline sequence, so it may reflect a read error. V is TRBV6-5 and J is TRBJ1-4, with D perhaps matching TRBD1 (5 bases). This CDR3 contains 15 residues. CDR1 and CDR2 from the germline V gene are MNHEY and SVGAGI. CDR3 sequence: CASRYSAGSNEKLFF. The CDR3 bases are TGTGCCAGCAGATACTCAGCAGGGTCTAATGAAAAACTGTTTTTT.

This clone has a handful of counts. V usage is TRBV4-3 and J usage is TRBJ2-3, with TRBD2 identical over 7 bases. The CDR3 loop spans 17 amino acids. Trimming at V came to 1 base and at J to 4 bases, leaving 11 bases not matched to a gene. The V gene's germline CDR1 is LGHNA and CDR2 YSLEER. CDR3 in amino acids: CASSQVSSGPRADTQYF. DNA for the CDR3: TGCGCCAGCAGCCAAGTTTCTAGCGGCCCCCGAGCAGATACGCAGTATTTT.

V is TRBV15 and J is TRBJ1-2; D is possibly TRBD1 (6 bases). Germline V gene sequence: CDR1 LNHNV, CDR2 YYDKDF (reference sequence). This CDR3 comprises 15 residues. Trimming shortened V by 5 bases and J by 2 bases, and 15 bases separated the two germline ends. The CDR3 protein is CATSGDRTVNYGYTF. CDR3 bases: TGTGCCACCAGCGGGGATCGGACAGTCAACTATGGCTACACCTTC.

Points on this clone: This CDR3 is also generated by other DNA sequences in the sample. V gene TRBV5-1 combines with J gene TRBJ2-2, with TRBD2 matching over 7 bases. Germline CDR1 reads SGHRS; CDR2 reads YFSETQ. The V segment lost 0 bases and the J segment 3 bases; nucleotides outside the gene matches: 2. The CDR3 loop spans 15 amino acids. The CDR3 here is CASSLGLADTGELFF. CDR3 DNA sequence: TGCGCCAGCAGCTTGGGCCTAGCGGACACCGGGGAGCTGTTTTTT.

This clone was detected a few times. The chain employs TRBV28 and TRBJ1-1, with D hard to call. CDR1 and CDR2 (germline): MDHEN, SYDVKM. The germline V and J ends were trimmed by 8 bases and 5 bases, with 18 bases remaining between them. The CDR3 has 14 amino acids. As DNA, the CDR3 is TGTGCCAGCTGGCCTACCGGGTCAAGAACTGAAGCTTTCTTT. It yields the protein CASWPTGSRTEAFF.

The rearrangement links TRBV4-2 to TRBJ2-3; unclear D gene. Germline lookup yields CDR1 LGHNA and CDR2 YNFKEQ. The ends were cut back, 1 base at V and 6 bases at J, with 8 bases in the middle. The CDR3 sequence is 13 residues long. The CDR3, as DNA: TGTGCCAGCAGCCAAGGTCCCCAGGATACGCAGTATTTT. It translates to CASSQGPQDTQYF.

This clone came up a few times. V is TRBV4-3 and J is TRBJ2-7, with 8 bases identical to TRBD1. The germline V gene has CDR1 LGHNA and CDR2 YSLEER. CDR3 size: 15 residues. V dropped 4 bases and J dropped 3; count of bases not matched to a gene: 8. CDR3 residues: CASSRNTGGDYEQYF. Here the CDR3 DNA reads TGCGCCAGCAGCCGGAATACAGGGGGAGACTACGAGCAGTACTTC.

This clone was counted a few times. This sequence joins TRBV14 and TRBJ2-7; 7 bases align to TRBD1. The V gene end was trimmed by 1 base and the J gene end by 4 bases; junction bases not matched to a gene: 10. The CDR3 has 16 residues. Germline-derived CDR1 and CDR2 are SGHDN and FVKESK. The CDR3 sequence is CASSQGDRIGKYEQYF. As DNA, the CDR3 is TGTGCCAGCAGCCAAGGGGACAGAATAGGGAAGTACGAGCAGTACTTC.

This clone showed up just a few times. The chain couples TRBV29-1 to TRBJ1-5; maybe TRBD1 (5 bases). In germline, CDR1 is SQVTM, CDR2 ANQGSEA. The CDR3 has 14 residues. V lost 7 bases and J 5 bases, leaving 18 bases between the germline ends. This CDR3 is CSATWGREDQPQHF. The CDR3 DNA follows: TGCAGCGCAACATGGGGCAGGGAAGATCAGCCCCAGCATTTT.

This chain joins TRBV27 and TRBJ1-5; 7 nucleotides align to TRBD1. The CDR3 consists of 15 residues. The junction had 6 bases not matched to a gene; V was cut back by 4 bases and J by 3 bases. Germline CDR1 MNHEY, CDR2 SMNVEV (reference sequence). CDR3 sequence: CASSSGQNFNQPQHF. CDR3 bases: TGTGCCAGCAGTTCGGGACAGAATTTCAATCAGCCCCAGCATTTT.